This is a list of T cell receptor beta chains from one sample in a study of T cells in Graves' hyperthyroidism and ophthalmopathy. Each CDR3 protein gets one entry after TCRdb re-called the multiplex PCR reads with MiXCR. Altogether almost 600,000 distinct CDR3 sequences are present, 46% being singletons, with the ten largest covering more than 7%. The material sequenced was peripheral blood or thyroid tissue (not recorded which). These receptors originate from a woman between 18 and 29 years old with Graves' hyperthyroidism. Both conserved end residues are part of each CDR3. A D gene is named only where the DNA matches it firmly.

CSVAHSGRVLDTPYF,TRBD2,TRBV29-1
CASSQATGTTYGYTF,TRBD1,TRBV14
CASSEGHTSSYEQYF,.,TRBV10-1
CASSDGLAGGEQYF,TRBD2,TRBV6-1
CASSQVRLAGDYEQYF,TRBD2,TRBV3-1
CASRSRGDEQYF,.,TRBV7-6
CASSLNGGGSGNTIYF,.,TRBV7-2
CASSYLGGQGDSPLHF,TRBD1,TRBV6-6
CASSLVADGGDYGYTF,.,TRBV5-1
CASSLRRDSGRADTQYF,TRBD2,TRBV2